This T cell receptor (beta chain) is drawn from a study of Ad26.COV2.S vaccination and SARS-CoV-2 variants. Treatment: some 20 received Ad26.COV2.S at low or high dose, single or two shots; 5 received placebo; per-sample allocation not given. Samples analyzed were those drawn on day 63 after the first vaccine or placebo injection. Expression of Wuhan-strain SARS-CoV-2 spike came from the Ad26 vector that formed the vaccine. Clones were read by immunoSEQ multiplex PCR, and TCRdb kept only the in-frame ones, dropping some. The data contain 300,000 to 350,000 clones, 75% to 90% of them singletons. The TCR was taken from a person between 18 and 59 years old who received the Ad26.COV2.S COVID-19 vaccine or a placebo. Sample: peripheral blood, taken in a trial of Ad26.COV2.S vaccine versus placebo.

In DNA form, the CDR3 reads TGTGCCAGCAGCGTGACAGGTAGCACAGATACGCAGTATTTT. Translation: CASSVTGSTDTQYF. The J gene is TRBJ2-3, the V gene TRBV7-9, with a weak D call TRBD1 (6 bases). Germline V gives CDR1 SEHNR, CDR2 FQNEAQ (reference sequence). V gave up 5 bases and J gave up 0 bases, with 9 bases separating them. The CDR3 spans 14 residues.